The 6 T cell receptor beta chains in this list originate from one sample, sequenced in a study of memory CD4+ T cells and cytomegalovirus serostatus. Using immunoSEQ multiplex PCR, the repertoire was profiled, and TCRdb retains in-frame clones only, with some absent. Of some 52,000 clones in the sample, around 78% were seen once. The sort gate was single viable CD3+CD4+CD8-CD45RO+ cells for memory CD4+ T cells. The source material was memory CD4+ T cells from blood. These receptors were collected from an adult in good health and CMV-seronegative.

This clone is categorized as medium-sized. CDR3 DNA: TGTGCCAGTACCCCTGGGTCGGGATACAATGAGCAGTTCTTC. It codes for CASTPGSGYNEQFF. This chain joins TRBV19 and TRBJ2-1; tentative D call: TRBD2 (5 bases). The CDR3 is 14 residues long. The V gene's germline CDR1 is LNHDA and CDR2 SQIVND (reference sequence). Trimming cost V 7 bases and J 4 bases, with 14 bases left between them.

There are a few counts of this clone. The V gene is TRBV7-8, the J gene TRBJ1-4; D may be TRBD1 (5 bases). Germline V gives CDR1 SGHVS, CDR2 FQNEAQ. The CDR3 is 15 residues long. With 1 base removed from V and 7 bases from J, the gap between germline ends came to 13 bases. In DNA form, the CDR3 reads TGTGCCAGCAGCTTAGTTCCAGGTCAGGGTGAAAAACTGTTTTTT. Translated, it gives CASSLVPGQGEKLFF.

V is TRBV6-1 and J is TRBJ1-3, with D unclear. This CDR3 comprises 14 residues. V lost 4 bases to trimming and J lost 0 bases, with 7 bases between them. Germline V gene sequence: CDR1 MNHNS, CDR2 SASEGT. In DNA, the CDR3 is TGTGCCAGCAGTGGAAAAAGCTCTGGAAACACCATATATTTT. Translation gives CASSGKSSGNTIYF.

J is TRBJ2-5 and V is TRBV5-1; TRBD2 matches at 7 bases. V gave up 0 bases and J gave up 5 bases; unmatched junction bases: 7. Germline CDR1 reads SGHRS; CDR2 reads YFSETQ. This CDR3 spans 15 amino acids. The CDR3 coding sequence is TGCGCCAGCAGCTTGGTGCCTAGCGGTCCGGAGACCCAGTACTTC. It translates to CASSLVPSGPETQYF.

The V gene is TRBV5-1, the J gene TRBJ2-3, with D possibly being TRBD1 (7 bases). Deletions cut 4 bases from V and 7 bases from J, with 13 bases between. The CDR3 consists of 13 residues. The germline V gene has CDR1 SGHRS and CDR2 YFSETQ. The CDR3 nucleotides are TGCGCCAGCAGCCTGGAGGGGGCCTATACGCAGTATTTT. Translating it yields CASSLEGAYTQYF.

The chain couples TRBV2 to TRBJ1-2; the D gene is possibly TRBD1 (6 bases). Germline V gives CDR1 SNHLY, CDR2 FYNNEI. V lost 6 bases and J lost 0, with 20 bases in between. This CDR3 spans 17 amino acids. DNA for the CDR3: TGTGCCAGCAGATCTGGACAGCGGGCCGTTACTAACTATGGCTACACCTTC. Translated: CASRSGQRAVTNYGYTF.